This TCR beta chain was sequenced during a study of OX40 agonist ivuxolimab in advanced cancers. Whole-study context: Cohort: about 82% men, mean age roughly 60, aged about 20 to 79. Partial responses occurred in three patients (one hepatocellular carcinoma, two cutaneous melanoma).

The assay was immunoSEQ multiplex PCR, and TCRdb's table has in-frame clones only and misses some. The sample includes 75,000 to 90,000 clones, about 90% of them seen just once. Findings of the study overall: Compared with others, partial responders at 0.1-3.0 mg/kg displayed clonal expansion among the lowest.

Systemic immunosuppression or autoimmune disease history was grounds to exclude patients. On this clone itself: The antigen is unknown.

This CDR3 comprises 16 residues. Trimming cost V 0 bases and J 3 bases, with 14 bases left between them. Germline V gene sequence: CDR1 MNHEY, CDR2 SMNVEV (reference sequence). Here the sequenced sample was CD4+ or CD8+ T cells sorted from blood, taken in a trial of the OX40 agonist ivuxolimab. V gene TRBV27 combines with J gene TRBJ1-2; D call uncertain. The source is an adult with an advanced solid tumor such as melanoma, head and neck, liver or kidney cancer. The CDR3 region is CASSLSAGRWDYGYTF. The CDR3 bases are TGTGCCAGCAGTTTATCGGCAGGCCGGTGGGACTATGGCTACACCTTC.